These T cell receptor beta chains were read from a single sample in a study of T cells in Graves' hyperthyroidism and ophthalmopathy. TCRdb processed the multiplex PCR reads anew with MiXCR; each CDR3 protein has one entry. The data contain some 500,000 distinct CDR3 sequences, over 13% of them singletons. The sample taken for sequencing was blood. Source of these receptors: a woman aged 18-30 years with Graves' hyperthyroidism. Both conserved end residues are part of each CDR3. D genes are given only for firm matches. Some rows mark clone size as missing; the rest say once, few, many or name a class of expanded clone.

D gene	clone size	V gene	J gene	CDR3 protein	CDR3 DNA
TRBD2	many	TRBV6-1	TRBJ2-7	CASRRTSGDYEQYF	TGTGCCAGCAGGAGGACTAGCGGCGACTACGAGCAGTACTTC
-	-	TRBV5-1	TRBJ1-3	CASSLDGRVTGNTIYF	TGCGCCAGCAGCTTGGACGGCAGGGTAACTGGAAACACCATATATTTT
-	many	TRBV20-1	TRBJ1-5	CSAKIDTNQPQHF	TGCAGTGCTAAGATAGACACCAATCAGCCCCAGCATTTT
-	many	TRBV20-1	TRBJ1-2	CSASDGTKALDGYTF	TGCAGTGCTTCGGACGGAACGAAAGCATTAGATGGCTACACCTTC
-	many	TRBV6-2/TRBV6-3	TRBJ2-1	CASTPLRALTYNEQFF	TGTGCCAGCACTCCACTCCGGGCCCTAACCTACAATGAGCAGTTCTTC
-	few	TRBV9	TRBJ1-5	CASSPRPDSLPQPQHF	TGTGCCAGCAGCCCCCGCCCGGACAGCCTCCCCCAGCCCCAGCATTTT
-	many	TRBV10-3	TRBJ1-2	CAISEPSQGTTYTF	TGTGCCATCAGTGAGCCGTCTCAGGGGACGACTTACACCTTC
TRBD1	-	TRBV19	TRBJ2-7	CASSTGTGFYEQYF	TGTGCCAGTAGTACCGGGACAGGGTTTTACGAGCAGTACTTC
-	many	TRBV7-9	TRBJ1-1	CASSSGPVNTEAFF	TGTGCCAGCAGCTCGGGACCGGTAAACACTGAAGCTTTCTTT
TRBD2	many	TRBV3-1	TRBJ2-1	CASSQETLGLAWNEQFF	TGTGCCAGCAGCCAAGAGACCCTGGGACTAGCGTGGAATGAGCAGTTCTTC
TRBD1	few	TRBV29-1	TRBJ1-1	CSVPLSWTGGDVGEAFF	TGCAGCGTTCCGTTGAGCTGGACAGGGGGAGATGTGGGTGAAGCTTTCTTT
TRBD1	many	TRBV20-1	TRBJ2-7	CSARWDRGTYEQYF	TGCAGTGCTAGGTGGGACAGGGGGACCTACGAGCAGTACTTC
-	many	TRBV2	TRBJ2-2	CASSGPGDLHTGELFF	TGTGCCAGCAGCGGACCAGGGGACCTCCATACCGGGGAGCTGTTTTTT
-	many	TRBV27	TRBJ1-5	CASSSVASNQPQHF	TGTGCCAGCAGTTCAGTTGCATCCAATCAGCCCCAGCATTTT
-	-	TRBV19	TRBJ2-1	CASGLWGNEQFF	TGTGCCAGTGGACTATGGGGAAATGAGCAGTTCTTC
-	many	TRBV5-1	TRBJ2-3	CASSLVQQITDTQYF	TGCGCCAGCAGCTTGGTGCAGCAAATCACAGATACGCAGTATTTT
-	-	TRBV4-1	TRBJ1-2	CASRTTGTLNYGYTF	TGCGCCAGCAGAACCACCGGAACCCTTAACTATGGCTACACCTTC
TRBD2	many	TRBV10-3	TRBJ2-3	CAISELAGGFGTDTQYF	TGTGCCATCAGTGAGTTAGCGGGAGGTTTCGGCACAGATACGCAGTATTTT
-	many	TRBV29-1	TRBJ2-3	CSAKGSGRRDTQYF	TGCAGCGCCAAAGGCTCGGGGCGGAGAGATACGCAGTATTTT
TRBD2	few	TRBV6-2/TRBV6-3	TRBJ2-7	CASSYSILAGGPGESKATYEQYF	TGTGCCAGCAGTTACTCGATTTTAGCGGGAGGGCCTGGCGAAAGTAAAGCGACCTACGAGCAGTACTTC
-	many	TRBV6-1	TRBJ2-5	CASSEEEIETQYF	TGTGCCAGCAGTGAAGAAGAGATAGAGACCCAGTACTTC
TRBD1	many	TRBV2	TRBJ2-1	CASEGTGWENEQFF	TGTGCCAGCGAGGGGACAGGCTGGGAGAATGAGCAGTTCTTC
-	many	TRBV29-1	TRBJ1-2	CSVATDRPHYGYTF	TGCAGCGTAGCTACCGACAGGCCCCACTATGGCTACACCTTC
TRBD1	few	TRBV20-1	TRBJ2-7	CSARGGLSYEQYF	TGCAGTGCCCGAGGGGGCCTTAGCTACGAGCAGTACTTC
-	-	TRBV15	TRBJ1-1	CATSRAGTPNTEAFF	TGTGCCACCAGCAGGGCCGGGACACCGAACACTGAAGCTTTCTTT
-	few	TRBV24-1	TRBJ1-1	CATRLTENTEAFF	TGTGCCACCAGATTGACTGAGAACACTGAAGCTTTCTTT
-	few	TRBV6-2/TRBV6-3	TRBJ1-5	CASSYGGGQPQHF	TGTGCCAGCAGTTATGGGGGCGGTCAGCCCCAGCATTTT
-	many	TRBV11-2	TRBJ1-1	CASSSDTGIEAFF	TGTGCCAGCAGCTCAGACACAGGGATTGAAGCTTTCTTT
TRBD1	many	TRBV3-1	TRBJ2-5	CASSRQGTGSTETQYF	TGTGCCAGCAGCCGCCAGGGGACAGGGTCCACGGAGACCCAGTACTTC
-	few	TRBV5-6	TRBJ1-2	CASSRVGGGYTF	TGTGCCAGCAGCCGGGTTGGGGGGGGCTACACCTTC
-	-	TRBV29-1	TRBJ1-2	CSPLDIFRGYTF	TGCAGCCCTCTGGACATATTTAGAGGCTACACCTTC
-	many	TRBV28	TRBJ1-5	CASNLGNQPQHF	TGTGCCAGCAATCTCGGCAATCAGCCCCAGCATTTT
TRBD1	-	TRBV5-6	TRBJ2-1	CASSPRTGRNNEQFF	TGTGCCAGCAGCCCTAGGACAGGGCGGAACAATGAGCAGTTCTTC
TRBD1	few	TRBV20-1	TRBJ1-1	CSATPGQGAGEAFF	TGCAGTGCTACGCCGGGACAGGGGGCGGGTGAAGCTTTCTTT
TRBD2	few	TRBV7-9	TRBJ2-2	CASSSRTSGPGELFF	TGTGCCAGCAGCTCTCGGACTAGCGGCCCCGGGGAGCTGTTTTTT
-	-	TRBV30	TRBJ2-3	CAWSPPPGTSSADTQYF	TGTGCCTGGAGTCCACCCCCCGGGACCAGCAGCGCAGATACGCAGTATTTT
-	few	TRBV6-1	TRBJ2-5	CASSRERGTQYF	TGTGCCAGCAGTCGCGAGAGAGGGACCCAGTACTTC
-	-	TRBV19	TRBJ1-1	CASSMGGQWNTEAFF	TGTGCCAGTAGCATGGGAGGCCAGTGGAACACTGAAGCTTTCTTT
-	few	TRBV20-1	TRBJ1-1	CSARRGATEAFF	TGCAGTGCTAGGCGGGGGGCTACTGAAGCTTTCTTT
-	many	TRBV29-1	TRBJ2-7	CSVGPQGGLYEQYF	TGCAGCGTCGGTCCGCAGGGCGGCCTCTACGAGCAGTACTTC
-	many	TRBV14	TRBJ1-3	CASSLPSRSSGNTIYF	TGTGCCAGCAGCCTCCCCTCCCGGTCCTCTGGAAACACCATATATTTT
-	many	TRBV5-5	TRBJ2-5	CASSVGPGAGEETQYF	TGTGCCAGCAGCGTTGGTCCGGGGGCCGGTGAAGAGACCCAGTACTTC